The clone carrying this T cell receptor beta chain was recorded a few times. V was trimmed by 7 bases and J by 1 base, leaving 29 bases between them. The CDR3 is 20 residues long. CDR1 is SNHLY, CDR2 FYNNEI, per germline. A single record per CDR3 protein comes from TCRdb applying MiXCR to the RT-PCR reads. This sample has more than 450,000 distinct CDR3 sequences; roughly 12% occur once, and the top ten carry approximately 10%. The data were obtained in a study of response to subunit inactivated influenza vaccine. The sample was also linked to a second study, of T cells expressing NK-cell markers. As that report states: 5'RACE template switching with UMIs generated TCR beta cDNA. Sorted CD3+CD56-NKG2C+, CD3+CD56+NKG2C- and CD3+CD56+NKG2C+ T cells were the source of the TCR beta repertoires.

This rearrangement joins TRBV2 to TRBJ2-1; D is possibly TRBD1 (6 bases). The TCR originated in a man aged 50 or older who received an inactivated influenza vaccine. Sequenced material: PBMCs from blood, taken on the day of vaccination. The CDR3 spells CASTLDSMFFWGRSYNEQFF. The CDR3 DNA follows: TGTGCCAGCACCCTAGACAGTATGTTCTTCTGGGGGCGATCCTACAATGAGCAGTTCTTC.